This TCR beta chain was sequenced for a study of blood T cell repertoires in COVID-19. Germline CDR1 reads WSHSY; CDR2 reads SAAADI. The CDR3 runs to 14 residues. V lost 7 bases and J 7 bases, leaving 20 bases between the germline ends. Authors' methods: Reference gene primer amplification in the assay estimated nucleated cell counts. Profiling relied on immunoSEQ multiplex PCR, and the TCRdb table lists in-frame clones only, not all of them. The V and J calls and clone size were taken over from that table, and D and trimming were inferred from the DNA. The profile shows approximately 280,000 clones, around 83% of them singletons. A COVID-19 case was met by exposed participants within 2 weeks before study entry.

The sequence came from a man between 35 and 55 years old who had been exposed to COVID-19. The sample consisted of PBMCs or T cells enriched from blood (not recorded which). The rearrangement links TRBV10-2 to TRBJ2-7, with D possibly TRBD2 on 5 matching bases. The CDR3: CASIENGRSGEQYF. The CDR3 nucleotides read TGCGCCAGCATTGAAAACGGCAGGTCGGGGGAGCAGTACTTC.